This entry lists 18 T cell receptor beta chains sequenced from one sample in a study of cytomegalovirus exposure and HLA in healthy donors. With 60 Vbeta and 13 Jbeta primers, the PCR was carried out. The protocol was immunoSEQ multiplex PCR, while the TCRdb copy is restricted to in-frame clones and leaves out a portion. The repertoire holds approximately 250,000 clones, approximately 81% seen once, with 0.24% in the top ten. Sequencing was performed on PBMCs. These receptors all come from a girl aged 2 to 9 in good health and CMV-seronegative.

This chain links TRBV7-9 with TRBJ2-1, with D possibly being TRBD2 (6 bases). Germline values: CDR1 SEHNR, CDR2 FQNEAQ (reference sequence). With 3 bases removed from V and 7 bases from J, the gap between germline ends came to 13 bases. The CDR3 is 14 residues long. Here the CDR3 DNA reads TGTGCCAGCAGCTTTCGCGGGGCCTGGAATGAGCAGTTCTTC. Residues: CASSFRGAWNEQFF.

This chain uses TRBV15 with TRBJ1-3, with TRBD1 identical over 7 bases. Germline CDR1 reads LNHNV; CDR2 reads YYDKDF (reference sequence). V gave up 3 bases and J gave up 3 bases; unmatched junction bases: 11. This CDR3 comprises 17 residues. CDR3 region: CATSRRQGGGRGNTIYF. Written as DNA, the CDR3 is TGTGCCACCAGCAGGAGACAGGGAGGAGGTCGTGGAAACACCATATATTTT.

The V gene is TRBV11-2, the J gene TRBJ1-2; D gene uncertain. The CDR3 has 13 residues. The V gene's germline CDR1 is SGHAT and CDR2 FQNNGV. Trimming took off 5 bases at V and 2 bases at J, with 9 bases between the two ends. In DNA, the CDR3 is TGTGCCAGCAGCGGCGGAGCCAACTATGGCTACACCTTC. Translating gives CASSGGANYGYTF.

The chain has TRBV7-3 and TRBJ2-2; 13 bases agree with TRBD2. Germline lookup yields CDR1 SGHTA and CDR2 FQGTGA. Trimming removed 1 base from V and 5 bases from J; junction bases left unmatched: 7. This CDR3 is built from 18 residues. The CDR3 sequence is CASSLRGLAGRGTGELFF. CDR3 coding DNA: TGTGCCAGCAGCTTAAGGGGACTAGCGGGACGGGGGACCGGGGAGCTGTTTTTT. Full variable domain (remainder filled in from reference TRBV7-3 and TRBJ2-2): GAGVSQTPSNKVTEKGKYVELRCDPISGHTALYWYRQSLGQGPEFLIYFQGTGAADDSGLPNDRFFAVRPEGSVSTLKIQRTERGDSAVYLCASSLRGLAGRGTGELFFGEGSRLTVL.

The V gene is TRBV10-2, the J gene TRBJ2-5, with 9 bases aligning to TRBD2. V lost 6 bases to trimming and J lost 5 bases; unmatched junction nucleotides: 10. This CDR3 is 15 amino acids long. Germline CDR1 and CDR2: WSHSY and SAAADI. The CDR3 loop reads CASRGSSGAMETQYF. The CDR3 nucleotides read TGCGCCAGCAGGGGATCTAGCGGGGCAATGGAGACCCAGTACTTC.

The CDR3 DNA reads as TGTGCCGGCCTGGGACAGTTCGAGGAGAATGAGCAGTTCTTC. Amino acid sequence: CAGLGQFEENEQFF. The rearrangement joins TRBV6-4 to TRBJ2-1; 7 bases map to TRBD1. Germline assignment: CDR1 MRHNA and CDR2 SNTAGT. Unmatched junction bases numbered 14, after V lost 11 bases and J lost 7 bases. This CDR3 spans 14 amino acids.

Only one count was recorded for this clone. The chain links TRBV5-1 to TRBJ2-3; the D is unclear. Per germline, CDR1 SGHRS and CDR2 YFSETQ. The CDR3 extends over 13 amino acids. V gave up 7 bases and J gave up 1 base, with 10 bases separating them. CDR3 coding DNA: TGCGCCAGCGGTCGCTCGGGCACAGATACGCAGTATTTT. It yields the protein CASGRSGTDTQYF.

This clone was found once. This chain uses TRBV4-1 with TRBJ2-2; 8 bases align to TRBD1. The V and J ends lost 0 bases and 4 bases, in that order; junction bases with no gene match: 4. Germline V gene lookup returns CDR1 MGHRA and CDR2 YSYEKL. The CDR3 consists of 16 residues. CDR3: CASSQDRGRVTGELFF. CDR3 nucleotide sequence: TGCGCCAGCAGCCAAGACAGGGGGCGGGTCACCGGGGAGCTGTTTTTT.

The V gene is TRBV27, the J gene TRBJ2-7; D may be TRBD1 (5 bases). Germline V lookup: CDR1 MNHEY, CDR2 SMNVEV (reference sequence). V was cut by 6 bases and J by 2 bases, with 20 bases left in between. The CDR3 runs to 16 residues. CDR3 sequence: CASRRAPQGLTYEQYF. CDR3 sequence (DNA): TGTGCCAGCAGACGGGCGCCGCAGGGCTTAACCTACGAGCAGTACTTC.

This clone was recorded once. The J gene is TRBJ1-3, the V gene TRBV19, with a weak D call TRBD1 (6 bases). This CDR3 has 15 amino acids. The germline gives CDR1 LNHDA, CDR2 SQIVND (reference sequence). V was pared by 5 bases and J by 0 bases, with 11 bases between. The DNA of the CDR3 is TGTGCCAGTAGTTCGGGGACACGCTCTGGAAACACCATATATTTT. Its translation is CASSSGTRSGNTIYF. The full variable domain, completed using reference TRBV19 and TRBJ1-3, is DGGITQSPKYLFRKEGQNVTLSCEQNLNHDAMYWYRQDPGQGLRLIYYSQIVNDFQKGDIAEGYSVSREKKESFPLTVTSAQKNPTAFYLCASSSGTRSGNTIYFGEGSWLTVV.

The rearrangement links TRBV4-1 to TRBJ2-1; 15 nucleotides match TRBD2. The CDR3 runs 17 residues. V was clipped by 4 bases and J by 5 bases; unmatched bases: 6. Germline assignment: CDR1 MGHRA and CDR2 YSYEKL. DNA for the CDR3: TGCGCCAGCAGCCGGACTAGCGGGAGGGCCGCAGACAATGAGCAGTTCTTC. As protein: CASSRTSGRAADNEQFF.

CDR3 protein: CASSKVTSGGTYEQYF. The CDR3 DNA reads as TGTGCCAGCAGCAAAGTAACTAGCGGGGGGACCTACGAGCAGTACTTC. This chain uses TRBV21-1 with TRBJ2-7; the table's D call, TRBD2, was not checked against the DNA. TRBV21-1 is labeled a pseudogene. There are 16 residues in the CDR3.

Only one count was recorded for this clone. One end of the junction varies from germline; a read error may be responsible. The V gene is TRBV7-9, the J gene TRBJ2-1, with D possibly being TRBD2 (5 bases). In germline, CDR1 is SEHNR, CDR2 FQNEAQ (reference sequence). The CDR3 contains 19 residues. The CDR3 nucleotides read TGTTCCAGCAGCTTATATCTAGTAGGAGGCCCAAAAACCCGCCTTGAGCAGTTCTTC. Protein sequence: CSSSLYLVGGPKTRLEQFF.

V is TRBV12-5 and J is TRBJ1-5; no firm D call. Looked up from germline, CDR1 is LGHNT and CDR2 is FRNRAP. Trimming took 4 bases from V and 6 from J, leaving 16 bases between them. The CDR3 is 15 amino acids. The CDR3, as DNA: TGTGCTAGTGGTTCCGCCTCCGTTACACGTCAGCCCCAGCATTTT. Translating gives CASGSASVTRQPQHF.

Of note for this clone: A junction boundary mismatches the germline segment, possibly from a read error. The V and J genes are TRBV4-1 and TRBJ1-1; possibly TRBD1 for D (5 bases). The germline CDR1 and CDR2 sequences are MGHRA and YSYEKL. CDR3 size: 13 residues. CDR3 bases: TGCGCCAGCAGCCAAGTCTACGGGACTGAATCTTTCTTT. Protein product: CASSQVYGTESFF.

The gene calls are TRBV5-6 and TRBJ1-1; tentative D call: TRBD1 (6 bases). The length of the CDR3 is 14 residues. The germline gives CDR1 SGHDT, CDR2 YYEEEE. The V and J ends lost 2 bases and 5 bases respectively, with 13 bases between them. The CDR3 DNA follows: TGTGCCAGCAGCTTTAACAGGGAGAGTACTGAAGCTTTCTTT. This sequence encodes CASSFNRESTEAFF.

The sample holds one count of this clone. The chain has TRBV6-5 and TRBJ1-2; D is perhaps TRBD1 (5 bases). Germline V gene lookup returns CDR1 MNHEY and CDR2 SVGAGI. This CDR3 has 15 residues. The V end lost 0 bases, the J end lost 2 bases, and 10 bases lay between the germline ends. CDR3 region: CASSYSYRTNYGYTF. The CDR3 DNA reads as TGTGCCAGCAGTTACTCGTACAGGACAAACTATGGCTACACCTTC.

The rearrangement links TRBV7-6 to TRBJ2-5; TRBD2 is a possible D gene (6 bases). Germline V gene lookup returns CDR1 SGHVS and CDR2 FNYEAQ. The length of the CDR3 is 16 residues. Trimming shortened V by 1 base and J by 7 bases, and 19 bases separated the two germline ends. CDR3 sequence: CASSLVGLGRLTTQYF. In nucleotides, the CDR3 is TGTGCCAGCAGCTTAGTGGGACTCGGGCGTCTGACGACCCAGTACTTC.